This entry describes one T cell receptor (beta chain). The CDR3 runs to 14 residues. The V gene's germline CDR1 is KGHSH and CDR2 LQKENI. Deletions cut 3 bases from V and 8 bases from J, with 14 bases between. With baseline, cycle 4 day 1, and cycle 7 day 1 as timepoints, blood was sampled. This sample is part of a study of OX40 agonist ivuxolimab in advanced cancers. Sequencing was performed with immunoSEQ multiplex PCR; in TCRdb, only in-frame clones are kept and a portion is missing. The sample contains some 100,000 clones, roughly 80% of which appear only once. The chain employs TRBV18 and TRBJ1-5, with no clear D. This clonotype originated in an adult with an advanced solid tumor such as melanoma, head and neck, liver or kidney cancer. The sample was CD4+ or CD8+ T cells sorted from blood, taken in a trial of the OX40 agonist ivuxolimab. The CDR3 protein is CASSPNPGEEPQHF. The DNA of the CDR3 is TGTGCCAGCTCACCGAATCCGGGAGAGGAGCCCCAGCATTTT.